This T cell receptor (beta chain) was recorded in a study of sequential checkpoint blockade in melanoma. For the study at large: After both sequences, patients received maintenance nivolumab.

This table comes from immunoSEQ multiplex PCR, and its TCRdb copy is limited to in-frame clones, with some not included. The data contain about 32,000 clones, 82% of them singletons. As to treatment: randomized to nivolumab then ipilimumab (arm A) or the reverse (arm B). CDR1 and CDR2 from the germline V gene are MGHRA and YSYEKL. The CDR3 length is 18 residues. J lost 6 bases, V lost 1 base, and 14 bases had no gene match. The material sequenced was CD8+ T cells sorted from blood (inferred from file names), taken from a patient given nivolumab and ipilimumab in sequence. This TCR came from a human donor with melanoma. The gene calls are TRBV4-1 and TRBJ2-2; TRBD2 agrees at 7 bases. The CDR3 region is CASSQAGRRRAESGELFF. Here the CDR3 DNA reads TGCGCCAGCAGCCAAGCCGGGAGGAGGAGGGCTGAGTCCGGGGAGCTGTTTTTT.